Presented here are 18 T cell receptor beta chains from one specimen sequenced in a study of blood T cells in healthy people across ages. Together with a sample-barcoded 5' primer, a J-beta primer mix was included in a second PCR lasting roughly 6 to 12 cycles. TCRdb independently ran MiXCR on the 5' RACE reads; one entry per CDR3 protein. This sample has over 1,500,000 distinct CDR3 sequences, with 30% to 40% found just once. Sequencing used blood. The receptors shown here come from a human donor in good health.

This chain joins TRBV7-8 and TRBJ2-7; TRBD2 agrees at 7 bases. The germline V gene encodes CDR1 SGHVS and CDR2 FQNEAQ. J was trimmed by 6 bases and V by 7 bases; bases with no gene match: 12. This CDR3 spans 14 amino acids. CDR3 in DNA: TGTGCCAGCACCCCAAAGACTAGCTCAGGCGAGCAGTACTTC. This translates into CASTPKTSSGEQYF.

The CDR3 region has the DNA TGTGCCAGCACCAACTCGGGGGCGAAGGAGACCCAGTACTTC. Amino acids: CASTNSGAKETQYF. J is TRBJ2-4 and V is TRBV11-2; D may match TRBD1 or TRBD2 (6 bases each). The tail of the sequence fits TRBJ2-5 better, so the J call may be wrong. The CDR3 extends over 14 amino acids. Germline lookup yields CDR1 SGHAT and CDR2 FQNNGV.

The rearrangement uses TRBV7-8 and TRBJ1-4; the D is unclear. In germline, CDR1 is SGHVS, CDR2 FQNEAQ. CDR3 length: 15 amino acids. The germline V and J ends were trimmed by 0 bases and 3 bases, with 8 bases remaining between them. The CDR3 here is CASSLAPASNEKLFF. CDR3 nucleotides: TGTGCCAGCAGCTTAGCGCCAGCCTCTAATGAAAAACTGTTTTTT.

Many counts were recorded for this clonotype. The J gene is TRBJ1-2, the V gene TRBV7-9; 8 bases align to TRBD1. J gave up 6 bases and V 2 bases, and 2 bases lay outside the gene matches. The CDR3 is made up of 13 amino acids. The germline CDR1 and CDR2 sequences are SEHNR and FQNEAQ (reference sequence). CDR3 DNA: TGTGCCAGCAGCTTAAGACAGGGGAATGGCTACACCTTC. Amino acids: CASSLRQGNGYTF. Full variable domain (missing parts from reference TRBV7-9 and TRBJ1-2): DTGVSQNPRHKITKRGQNVTFRCDPISEHNRLYWYRQTLGQGPEFLTYFQNEAQLEKSRLLSDRFSAERPKGSFSTLEIQRTEQGDSAMYLCASSLRQGNGYTFGSGTRLTVV.

The chain joins TRBV13 to TRBJ2-2; D unclear. The CDR3 covers 16 residues. Germline CDR1 is PRHDT and CDR2 is FYEKMQ (reference sequence). The V end was cut by 4 bases, the J end by 0 bases, with 12 bases between. The CDR3 DNA sequence: TGTGCCAGCAGCTCAACCGACTCCCCGAACACCGGGGAGCTGTTTTTT. This sequence encodes CASSSTDSPNTGELFF. Full variable domain (rest looked up from reference TRBV13 and TRBJ2-2): AAGVIQSPRHLIKEKRETATLKCYPIPRHDTVYWYQQGPGQDPQFLISFYEKMQSDKGSIPDRFSAQQFSDYHSELNMSSLELGDSALYFCASSSTDSPNTGELFFGEGSRLTVL.

This clonotype was observed a few times. This sequence joins TRBV5-1 and TRBJ2-1; TRBD2 matches at 10 bases. V dropped 2 bases and J dropped 8; count of bases not matched to a gene: 4. The CDR3 is 14 residues long. Germline assignment: CDR1 SGHRS and CDR2 YFSETQ. CDR3 protein: CASSFRLAGDEQFF. The CDR3 region has the DNA TGCGCCAGCAGCTTCCGGCTAGCGGGGGATGAGCAGTTCTTC.

This clonotype was seen a single time. V usage is TRBV4-1 and J usage is TRBJ1-1, with a tentative D call TRBD1 (5 bases). Trimming took 3 bases from V and 8 from J, leaving 13 bases between them. Looked up from germline, CDR1 is MGHRA and CDR2 is YSYEKL. The length of the CDR3 is 13 residues. DNA for the CDR3: TGCGCCAGCAGCCAGGCCCCAGGGCCAGAAGCTTTCTTT. This translates into CASSQAPGPEAFF.

As to this clonotype: Possible read error: a much larger clone is one base away. The chain carries TRBV7-2 and TRBJ1-5; 12 nucleotides match TRBD1. There are 17 residues in the CDR3. Trimming took 0 bases from V and 15 from J; bases not matched to a gene: 15. The germline CDR1 and CDR2 sequences are SGHTA and FQGNSA. Here the CDR3 reads CASSLAILGTGGRLRHF. CDR3 nucleotides: TGTGCCAGCAGCTTAGCGATTCTGGGGACAGGGGGCAGGCTCCGGCATTTT.

The V and J genes are TRBV20-1 and TRBJ2-5, with D unresolved. Germline-derived CDR1 and CDR2 are DFQATT and SNEGSKA (reference sequence). The ends were cut back, 5 bases at V and 5 bases at J, with 15 bases in the middle. This CDR3 has 13 amino acids. CDR3 bases: TGCAGTGCTTCCGGACCGACCAGGGAGACCCAGTACTTC. This sequence encodes CSASGPTRETQYF.

The chain employs TRBV12-3 or TRBV12-4 and TRBJ2-4; tentatively, D is TRBD1 or TRBD2 (6 bases each). The V gene lost 7 bases and the J gene lost 12 bases, with 19 bases spanning the gap. This CDR3 comprises 13 residues. The CDR3 loop reads CASTIGGRRPQYF. The CDR3 DNA follows: TGTGCCAGCACCATAGGGGGGAGACGCCCTCAGTACTTC.

This clonotype was seen only a few times. The J gene is TRBJ1-5, the V gene TRBV6-5, with D unresolved. V shed 10 bases and J shed 2 bases, with 12 bases lying between them. This CDR3 spans 13 amino acids. Germline CDR1 MNHEY, CDR2 SVGAGI. The CDR3 protein is CATSPGGNQPQHF. The CDR3 DNA is TGTGCCACTTCTCCCGGGGGCAATCAGCCCCAGCATTTT.

This sequence joins TRBV20-1 and TRBJ2-1; the match to TRBD1 covers 9 bases. The germline CDR1 and CDR2 sequences are DFQATT and SNEGSKA (reference sequence). This CDR3 has 15 amino acids. The ends lost 3 bases at V and 2 bases at J; junction bases unmatched: 5. CDR3 DNA: TGCAGTGCTAGGAGGACAGGGGTCCCCTACAATGAGCAGTTCTTC. The encoded protein is CSARRTGVPYNEQFF.

The J gene is TRBJ2-4, the V gene TRBV12-3 or TRBV12-4; D might be TRBD2 (5 bases). The V and J ends lost 3 bases and 13 bases respectively, with 16 bases between them. This CDR3 comprises 13 residues. CDR3 amino acids: CASSLARFWEQYF. CDR3 DNA: TGTGCCAGCAGTTTGGCCAGGTTTTGGGAGCAGTACTTC.

Only a few counts were recorded for this clonotype. The chain carries TRBV6-2 or TRBV6-3 and TRBJ1-5; D is unresolved. CDR3 length: 15 residues. Germline V gene data show CDR1 as MNHEY and CDR2 as SVGEGT. The V end was cut by 2 bases, the J end by 0 bases, with 8 bases between. CDR3 DNA: TGTGCCAGCAGTTACGGCAGCTATAGCAATCAGCCCCAGCATTTT. Translated, it gives CASSYGSYSNQPQHF.

The chain carries TRBV15 and TRBJ1-2; D uncertain. This CDR3 has 14 amino acids. The V end lost 3 bases, the J end lost 8 bases, and 16 bases lay between the germline ends. CDR1 is LNHNV, CDR2 YYDKDF, per germline (reference sequence). CDR3 protein: CATSSQKAPRGYTF. In nucleotides, the CDR3 is TGTGCCACCAGCAGCCAAAAAGCCCCCCGGGGCTACACCTTC.

With respect to this clonotype: No DNA is shown, since the ends of the CDR3 on it are uncertain; the CDR3 is the one TCRdb lists. This chain links TRBV28 with TRBJ1-2; the table's D call TRBD1 went unverified against the DNA. The CDR3 contains 15 residues when both ends are counted. Germline V gene data show CDR1 as MDHEN and CDR2 as SYDVKM. CDR3: CASSAVGGGAWGHTF.

V and J are TRBV15 and TRBJ1-5; the D gene is possibly TRBD1 (5 bases). CDR1 and CDR2 (germline): LNHNV, YYDKDF (reference sequence). The length of the CDR3 is 14 residues. V was shortened by 1 base and J by 6 bases, with 10 bases between the two germline ends. CDR3 region: CATSRAGAGQPQHF. CDR3 bases: TGTGCCACCAGCAGAGCCGGGGCTGGTCAGCCCCAGCATTTT.

J is TRBJ2-5 and V is TRBV6-2 or TRBV6-3; no definite D call. The CDR3 totals 17 residues. V was trimmed by 4 bases and J by 1 base, leaving 19 bases between them. Germline CDR1 is MNHEY and CDR2 is SVGEGT. CDR3 bases: TGTGCCAGCAGTTCCAGACGACCCACGCCGGGCCAAGAGACCCAGTACTTC. Protein product: CASSSRRPTPGQETQYF.